Reported below is one TCR beta chain. The sample belongs to a study of blood T cell repertoires in COVID-19. Trimming removed 5 bases at V and 0 bases at J, with 14 bases between. There are 17 residues in the CDR3. Germline lookup yields CDR1 SEHNR and CDR2 FQNEAQ (reference sequence). Assay: immunoSEQ multiplex PCR; the TCRdb copy retains only in-frame clones and omits some. The sample gives under 45,000 clones, around 87% of which show up once; around 10% is in the top ten. The sequenced sample was peripheral blood. The genes are TRBV7-9 and TRBJ2-6, with D unresolved. The clonotype comes from a man older than 75 with active COVID-19. The CDR3 sequence: CASSTNPKSSGANVLTF. DNA of the CDR3: TGTGCCAGCAGCACGAACCCGAAGAGCTCTGGGGCCAACGTCCTGACTTTC.